This T cell receptor (beta chain) is from a study of beta chain features in type 1 diabetes. The CDR3 has 15 amino acids. Per germline, CDR1 SGHNT and CDR2 YYREEE (reference sequence). Trimming cost V 4 bases and J 3 bases; bases outside gene matches: 8. Sequenced material consisted of expressed TCRB transcripts (all of the isolated RNA was reverse transcribed). Produced via immunoSEQ multiplex PCR; TCRdb's table is partial and in-frame only. The repertoire has over 500,000 clones, around 15% of them found once; the top ten carry 0.09% to 0.095%. Sequencing input: naive CD4+ T cells from blood. This TCR was sampled from a man in his late teens or twenties in good health. The chain carries TRBV5-4 and TRBJ2-7; 9 bases map to TRBD2. CDR3 amino acids: CASSPAASGDYEQYF. The CDR3 DNA follows: TGTGCCAGCAGCCCGGCGGCTAGCGGGGACTACGAGCAGTACTTC.